This TCR beta chain was obtained from a study of T cells after yellow fever vaccination. This clonotype was counted many times. Its antigen is as yet unknown. CDR3 size: 15 residues. V lost 2 bases, J lost 0 bases, and 7 bases lay in between. Germline V gene sequence: CDR1 LGHDT, CDR2 YNNKEL (reference sequence). A single record per CDR3 protein comes from TCRdb applying MiXCR to the 5' RACE reads. The sample yields some 250,000 distinct CDR3 sequences, approximately 3.6% seen once. Overall study findings and caveats: After the booster, approximately 95% of CD4 and just over 85% of CD8 primary-response clones were re-detected.

The clonotype was recovered from a man aged 18-30 years who received the YFV17D yellow fever vaccine. The starting material was PBMCs, obtained 15 days after the yellow fever booster vaccination. The rearrangement uses TRBV3-1 and TRBJ2-2; D not certain. CDR3 loop: CASSQIYSNTGELFF. The CDR3 bases are TGTGCCAGCAGCCAAATATACTCGAACACCGGGGAGCTGTTTTTT.